This T cell receptor beta chain was recorded in a study of shared clonotypes between healthy human individuals. As for the study in general: There were three CD4 naive, three CD4 memory, two CD8 naive and one CD8 memory plates per donor.

Study-wide points: Between four donors, naive CD4 clonotypes were shared at a level of around 4.8%.

V lost 0 bases, J lost 6 bases, and 16 bases lay in between. The CDR3 length is 16 residues. Looked up from germline, CDR1 is SGHRS and CDR2 is YFSETQ. The assay was immunoSEQ multiplex PCR, and TCRdb's table has in-frame clones only and misses some. The data show roughly 1,500,000 clones, 98% seen once. A remark on this clone: Its antigen is undetermined.

The source of this sequence is a man younger than 40 in good health. This chain links TRBV5-1 with TRBJ2-1; D may be TRBD1 or TRBD2 (5 bases each). The sample comprised naive CD4+ T cells sorted from blood. Subset: CD45RA+ positively selected. The DNA for the CDR3 is TGCGCCAGCAGCTTGGCGGGGCTAGTCAACAGCAATGAGCAGTTCTTC. Translation: CASSLAGLVNSNEQFF.